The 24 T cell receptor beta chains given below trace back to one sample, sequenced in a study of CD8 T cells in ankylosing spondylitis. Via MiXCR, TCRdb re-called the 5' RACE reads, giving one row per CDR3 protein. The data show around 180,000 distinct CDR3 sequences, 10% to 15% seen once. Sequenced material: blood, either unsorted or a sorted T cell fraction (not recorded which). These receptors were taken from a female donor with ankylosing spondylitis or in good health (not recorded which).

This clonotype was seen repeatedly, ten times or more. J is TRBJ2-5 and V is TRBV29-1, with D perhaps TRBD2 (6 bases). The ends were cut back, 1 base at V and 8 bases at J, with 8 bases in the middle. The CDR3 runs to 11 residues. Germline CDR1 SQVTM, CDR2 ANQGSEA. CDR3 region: CSVEGRGTQYF. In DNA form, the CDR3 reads TGCAGCGTTGAAGGGCGGGGAACCCAGTACTTC.

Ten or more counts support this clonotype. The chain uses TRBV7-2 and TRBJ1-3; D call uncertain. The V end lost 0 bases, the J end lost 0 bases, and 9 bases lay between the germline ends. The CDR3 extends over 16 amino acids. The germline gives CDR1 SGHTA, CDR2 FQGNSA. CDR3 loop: CASSLAQTNSGNTIYF. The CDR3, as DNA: TGTGCCAGCAGCTTAGCGCAGACCAACTCTGGAAACACCATATATTTT.

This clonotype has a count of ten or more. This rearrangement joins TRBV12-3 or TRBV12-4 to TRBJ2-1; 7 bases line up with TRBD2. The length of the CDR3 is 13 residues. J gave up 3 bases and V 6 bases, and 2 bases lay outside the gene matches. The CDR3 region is CASRRDYYNEQFF. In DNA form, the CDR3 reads TGTGCCAGCAGAAGGGACTACTACAATGAGCAGTTCTTC.

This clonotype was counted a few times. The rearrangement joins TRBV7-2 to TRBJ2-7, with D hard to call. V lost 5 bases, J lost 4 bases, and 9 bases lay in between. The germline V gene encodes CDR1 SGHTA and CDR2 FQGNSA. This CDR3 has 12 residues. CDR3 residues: CASSTNTYEQYF. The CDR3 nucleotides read TGTGCCAGCAGCACTAACACGTACGAGCAGTACTTC.

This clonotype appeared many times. The DNA for the CDR3 is TGCAGTGCTACCACGAAGGCCCCAGGGTTGGTAGAGACCCAGTACTTC. Translating gives CSATTKAPGLVETQYF. V gene TRBV20-1 combines with J gene TRBJ2-5; TRBD1 is a possible D gene (5 bases). The CDR3 contains 16 residues. V was cut by 4 bases and J by 4 bases, with 22 bases left in between. Looked up from germline, CDR1 is DFQATT and CDR2 is SNEGSKA (reference sequence).

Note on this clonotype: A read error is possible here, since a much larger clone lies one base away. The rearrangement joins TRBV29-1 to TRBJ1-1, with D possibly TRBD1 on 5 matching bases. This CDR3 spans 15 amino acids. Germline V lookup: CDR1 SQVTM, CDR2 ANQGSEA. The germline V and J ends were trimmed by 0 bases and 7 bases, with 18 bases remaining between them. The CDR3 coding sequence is TGCAGCGTTGAAGATCTTTCTGGGGGGAATGTTGAAGCTTTCTTT. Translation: CSVEDLSGGNVEAFF.

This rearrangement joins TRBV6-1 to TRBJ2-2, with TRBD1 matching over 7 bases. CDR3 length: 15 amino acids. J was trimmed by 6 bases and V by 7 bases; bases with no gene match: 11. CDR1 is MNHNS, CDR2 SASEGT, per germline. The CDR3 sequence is CASTETGKGAGELFF. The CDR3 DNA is TGTGCCAGCACCGAGACAGGGAAAGGGGCCGGGGAGCTGTTTTTT.

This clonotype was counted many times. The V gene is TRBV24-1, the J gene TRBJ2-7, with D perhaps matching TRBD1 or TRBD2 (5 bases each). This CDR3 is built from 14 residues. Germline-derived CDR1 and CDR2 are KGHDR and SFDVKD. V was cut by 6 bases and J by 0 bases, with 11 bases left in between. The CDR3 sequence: CATSQSGTSYEQYF. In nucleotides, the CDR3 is TGTGCCACCAGTCAGTCGGGGACCTCCTACGAGCAGTACTTC.

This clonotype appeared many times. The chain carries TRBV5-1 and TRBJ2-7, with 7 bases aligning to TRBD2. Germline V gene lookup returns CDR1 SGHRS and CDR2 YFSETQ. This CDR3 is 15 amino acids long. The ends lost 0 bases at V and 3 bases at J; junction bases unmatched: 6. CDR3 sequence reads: CASSLGGTNVYEQYF. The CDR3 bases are TGCGCCAGCAGCTTGGGCGGGACTAATGTCTACGAGCAGTACTTC.

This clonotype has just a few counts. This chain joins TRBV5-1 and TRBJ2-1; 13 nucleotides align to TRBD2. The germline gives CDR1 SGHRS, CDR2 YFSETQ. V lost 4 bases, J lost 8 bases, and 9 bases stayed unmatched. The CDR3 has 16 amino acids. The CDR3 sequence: CASSNRLAGGRDEQFF. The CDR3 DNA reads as TGCGCCAGCAGCAACAGACTAGCGGGAGGCAGGGATGAGCAGTTCTTC.

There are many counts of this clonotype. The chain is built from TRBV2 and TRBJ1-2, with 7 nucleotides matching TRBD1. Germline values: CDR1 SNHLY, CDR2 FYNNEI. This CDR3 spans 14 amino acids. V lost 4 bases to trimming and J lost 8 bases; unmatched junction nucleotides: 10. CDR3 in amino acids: CASSAGDRPLGYTF. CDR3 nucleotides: TGTGCCAGCAGTGCCGGGGACAGACCCTTAGGCTACACCTTC.

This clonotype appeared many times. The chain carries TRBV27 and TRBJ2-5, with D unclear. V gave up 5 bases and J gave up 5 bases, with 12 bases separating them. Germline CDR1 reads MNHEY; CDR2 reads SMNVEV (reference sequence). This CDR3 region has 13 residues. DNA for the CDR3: TGTGCCAGCAGTAGCCGGGTAAAGGAGACCCAGTACTTC. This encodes CASSSRVKETQYF.

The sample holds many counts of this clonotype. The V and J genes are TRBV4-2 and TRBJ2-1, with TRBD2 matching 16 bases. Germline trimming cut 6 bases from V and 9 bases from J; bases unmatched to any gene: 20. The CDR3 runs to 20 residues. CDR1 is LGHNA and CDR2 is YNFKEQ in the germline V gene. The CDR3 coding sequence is TGTGCCAGCAGACCTCCTCCGGGACTAGCGGGAGGGCCTCTCGTGGGTGAGCAGTTCTTC. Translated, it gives CASRPPPGLAGGPLVGEQFF.

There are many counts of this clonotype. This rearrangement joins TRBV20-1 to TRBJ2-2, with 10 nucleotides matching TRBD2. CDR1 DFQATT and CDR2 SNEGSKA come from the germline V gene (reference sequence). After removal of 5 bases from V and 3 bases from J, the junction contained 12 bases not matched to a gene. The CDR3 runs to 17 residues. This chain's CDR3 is CSARNPFLAGDTGELFF. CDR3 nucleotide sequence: TGCAGTGCTCGGAACCCCTTTCTAGCGGGAGACACCGGGGAGCTGTTTTTT.

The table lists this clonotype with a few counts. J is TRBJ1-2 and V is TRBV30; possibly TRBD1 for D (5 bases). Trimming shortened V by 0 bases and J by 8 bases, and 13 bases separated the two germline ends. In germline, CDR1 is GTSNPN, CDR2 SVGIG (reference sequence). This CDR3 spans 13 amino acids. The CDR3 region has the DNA TGTGCCTGGAGTGTCGCCAGGGAGGGCGGCTACACCTTC. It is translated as CAWSVAREGGYTF. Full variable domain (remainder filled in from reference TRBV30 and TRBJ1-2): SQTIHQWPATLVQPVGSPLSLECTVEGTSNPNLYWYRQAAGRGLQLLFYSVGIGQISSEVPQNLSASRPQDRQFILSSKKLLLSDSGFYLCAWSVAREGGYTFGSGTRLTVV.

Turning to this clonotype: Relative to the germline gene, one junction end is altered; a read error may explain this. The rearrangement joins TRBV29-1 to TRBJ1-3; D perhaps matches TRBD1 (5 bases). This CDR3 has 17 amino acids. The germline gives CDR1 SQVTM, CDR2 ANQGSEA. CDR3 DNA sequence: TGCAGCGTTGAACCTTGGGGAAAAGGGGACTATGGAAACCCCATATATTTT. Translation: CSVEPWGKGDYGNPIYF.

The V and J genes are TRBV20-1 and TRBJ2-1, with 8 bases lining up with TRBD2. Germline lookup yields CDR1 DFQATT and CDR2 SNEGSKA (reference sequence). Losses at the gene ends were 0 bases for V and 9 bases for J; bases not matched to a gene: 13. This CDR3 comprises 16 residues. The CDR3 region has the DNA TGCAGTGCTAGAGACCATTCCCGGACTAGCTACGGTGAGCAGTTCTTC. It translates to CSARDHSRTSYGEQFF.

The DNA of the CDR3 is TGCGCCAGCAGCTTATCAGTAGCGGGGCCCGGGGAGCTGTTTTTT. Translation: CASSLSVAGPGELFF. V gene TRBV5-1 combines with J gene TRBJ2-2; 8 nucleotides line up with TRBD2. V trimming: 2 bases; J trimming: 6 bases; junction bases outside the gene matches: 6. The germline V gene encodes CDR1 SGHRS and CDR2 YFSETQ. The CDR3 runs 15 residues.

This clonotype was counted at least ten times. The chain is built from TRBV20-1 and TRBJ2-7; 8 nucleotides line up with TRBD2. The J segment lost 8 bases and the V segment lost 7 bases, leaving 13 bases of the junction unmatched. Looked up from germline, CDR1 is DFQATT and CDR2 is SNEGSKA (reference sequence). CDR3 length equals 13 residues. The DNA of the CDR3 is TGCAGTGTAACGACTAGCGTCGTTCCCCAGCAGTACTTC. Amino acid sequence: CSVTTSVVPQQYF.

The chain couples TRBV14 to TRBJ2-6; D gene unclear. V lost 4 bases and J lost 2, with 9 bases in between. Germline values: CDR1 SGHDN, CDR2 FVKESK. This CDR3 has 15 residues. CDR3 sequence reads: CASSPRGAGANVLTF. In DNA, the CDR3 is TGTGCCAGCAGCCCACGTGGAGCTGGGGCCAACGTCCTGACTTTC.

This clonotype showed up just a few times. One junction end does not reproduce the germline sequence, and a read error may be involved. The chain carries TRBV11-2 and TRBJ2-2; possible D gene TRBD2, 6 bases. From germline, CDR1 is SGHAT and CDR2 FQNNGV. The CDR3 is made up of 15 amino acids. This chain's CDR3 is CASSLGRSNTGGLFF. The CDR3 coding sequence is TGTGCCAGCAGCTTAGGCCGCTCGAACACCGGGGGGCTGTTTTTT.

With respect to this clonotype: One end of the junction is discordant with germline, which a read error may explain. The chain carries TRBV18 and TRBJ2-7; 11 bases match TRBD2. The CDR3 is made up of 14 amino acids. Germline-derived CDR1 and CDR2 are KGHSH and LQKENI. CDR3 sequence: CAGSPTSGTRGQYF. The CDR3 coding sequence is TGTGCCGGCTCACCGACTAGCGGGACGCGTGGGCAGTACTTC. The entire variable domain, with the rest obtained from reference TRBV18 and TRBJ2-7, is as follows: NAGVMQNPRHLVRRRGQEARLRCSPMKGHSHVYWYRQLPEEGLKFMVYLQKENIIDESGMPKERFSAEFPKEGPSILRIQQVVRGDSAAYFCAGSPTSGTRGQYFGPGTRLTVT.

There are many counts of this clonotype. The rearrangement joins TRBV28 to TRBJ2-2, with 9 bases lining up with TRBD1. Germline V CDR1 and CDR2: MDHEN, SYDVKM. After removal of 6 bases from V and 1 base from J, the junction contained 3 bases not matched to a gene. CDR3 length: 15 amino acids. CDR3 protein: CASRTGGGNTGELFF. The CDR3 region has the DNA TGTGCCAGCAGAACAGGGGGCGGGAACACCGGGGAGCTGTTTTTT.

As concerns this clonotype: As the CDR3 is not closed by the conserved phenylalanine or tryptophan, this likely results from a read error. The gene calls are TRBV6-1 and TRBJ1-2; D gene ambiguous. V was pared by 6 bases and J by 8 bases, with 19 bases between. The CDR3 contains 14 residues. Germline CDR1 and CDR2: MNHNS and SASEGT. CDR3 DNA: TGTGCCAGCAGGACGGGAACCTCCGCCGGCGGCTACACCCTC. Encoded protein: CASRTGTSAGGYTL.